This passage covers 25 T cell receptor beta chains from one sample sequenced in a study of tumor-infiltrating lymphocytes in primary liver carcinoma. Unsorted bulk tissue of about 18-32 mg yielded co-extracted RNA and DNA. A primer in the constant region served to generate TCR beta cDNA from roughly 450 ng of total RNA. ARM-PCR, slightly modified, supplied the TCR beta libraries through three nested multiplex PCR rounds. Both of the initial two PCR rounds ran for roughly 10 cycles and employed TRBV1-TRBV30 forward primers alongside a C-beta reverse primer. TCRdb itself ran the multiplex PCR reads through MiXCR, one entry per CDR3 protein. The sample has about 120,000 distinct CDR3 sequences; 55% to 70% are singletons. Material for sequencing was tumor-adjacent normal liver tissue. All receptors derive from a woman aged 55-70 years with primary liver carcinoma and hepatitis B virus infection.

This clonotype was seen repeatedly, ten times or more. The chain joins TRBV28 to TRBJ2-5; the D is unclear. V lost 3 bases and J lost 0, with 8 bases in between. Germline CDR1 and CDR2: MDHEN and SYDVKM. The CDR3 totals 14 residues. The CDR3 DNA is TGTGCCAGCAGTTTTTTGGGTTACCAAGAGACCCAGTACTTC. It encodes CASSFLGYQETQYF.

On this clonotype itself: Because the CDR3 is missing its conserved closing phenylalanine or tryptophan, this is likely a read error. CDR3 nucleotides: TGTGCCAGCAGCCTGGGGCGTTTGAACGCTGAAGCTTTCTAT. It specifies CASSLGRLNAEAFY. The genes are TRBV6-1 and TRBJ1-1, with D maybe TRBD1 (5 bases). The CDR3 length is 14 residues. Germline V gene sequence: CDR1 MNHNS, CDR2 SASEGT.

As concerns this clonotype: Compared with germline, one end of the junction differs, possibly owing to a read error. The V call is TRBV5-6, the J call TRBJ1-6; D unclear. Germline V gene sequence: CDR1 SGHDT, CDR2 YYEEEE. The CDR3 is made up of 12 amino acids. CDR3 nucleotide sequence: TGTGCCATCAGCGCGTACAACTCACCCCTCCACTTT. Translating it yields CAISAYNSPLHF.

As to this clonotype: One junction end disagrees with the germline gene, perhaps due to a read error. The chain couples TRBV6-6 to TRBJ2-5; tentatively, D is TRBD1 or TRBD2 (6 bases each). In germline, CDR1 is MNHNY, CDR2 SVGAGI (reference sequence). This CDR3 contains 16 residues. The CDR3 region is CSSSYGSGGRVETHYF. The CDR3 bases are TGTTCCAGCAGTTACGGTAGTGGGGGGCGAGTAGAGACCCATTACTTC.

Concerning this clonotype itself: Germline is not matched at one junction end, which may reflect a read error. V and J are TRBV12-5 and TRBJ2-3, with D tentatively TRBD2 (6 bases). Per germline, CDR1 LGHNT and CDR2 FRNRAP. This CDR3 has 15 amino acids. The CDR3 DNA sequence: TGTACTAGTGGTATCCGCCGGGGGAGCACAGATAGGCAGTATTTT. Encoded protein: CTSGIRRGSTDRQYF. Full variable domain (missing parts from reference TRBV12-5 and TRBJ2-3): DARVTQTPRHKVTEMGQEVTMRCQPILGHNTVFWYRQTMMQGLELLAYFRNRAPLDDSGMPKDRFSAEMPDATLATLKIQPSEPRDSAVYFCTSGIRRGSTDRQYFGPGTRLTVL.

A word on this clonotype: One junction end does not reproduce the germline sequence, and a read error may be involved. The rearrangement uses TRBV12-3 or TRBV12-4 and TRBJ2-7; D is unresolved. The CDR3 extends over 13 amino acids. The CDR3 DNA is TGTGCCAACAGTTTAACCGGGCCCTGCGAGCAGTACTTC. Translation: CANSLTGPCEQYF.

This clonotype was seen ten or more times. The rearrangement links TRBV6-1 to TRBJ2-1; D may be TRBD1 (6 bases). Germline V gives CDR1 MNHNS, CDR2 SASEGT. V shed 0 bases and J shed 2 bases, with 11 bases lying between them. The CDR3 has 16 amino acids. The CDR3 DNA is TGTGCCAGCAGTGAAGCGTACAGGGATACCTACAATGAGCAGTTCTTC. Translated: CASSEAYRDTYNEQFF.

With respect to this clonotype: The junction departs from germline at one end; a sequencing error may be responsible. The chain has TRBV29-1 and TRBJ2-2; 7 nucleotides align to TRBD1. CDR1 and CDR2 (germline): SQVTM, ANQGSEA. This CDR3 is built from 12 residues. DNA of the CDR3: TGCAGCGTTGTTCCCCCAACAGGGGAGCTGCTTTTT. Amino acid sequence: CSVVPPTGELLF.

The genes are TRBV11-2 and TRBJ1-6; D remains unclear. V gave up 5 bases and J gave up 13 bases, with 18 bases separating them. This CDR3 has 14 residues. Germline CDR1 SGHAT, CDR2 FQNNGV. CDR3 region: CASSIAGYESPLHF. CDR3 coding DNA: TGTGCCAGCAGCATAGCCGGGTATGAATCGCCCCTCCACTTT.

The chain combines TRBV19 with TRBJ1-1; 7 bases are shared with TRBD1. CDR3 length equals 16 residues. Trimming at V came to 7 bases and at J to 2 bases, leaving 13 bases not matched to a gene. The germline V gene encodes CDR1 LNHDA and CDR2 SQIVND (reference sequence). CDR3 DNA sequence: TGTGCCAGTAATTTTAGACAGGGAGGGGCCAACACTGAAGCTTTCTTT. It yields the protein CASNFRQGGANTEAFF.

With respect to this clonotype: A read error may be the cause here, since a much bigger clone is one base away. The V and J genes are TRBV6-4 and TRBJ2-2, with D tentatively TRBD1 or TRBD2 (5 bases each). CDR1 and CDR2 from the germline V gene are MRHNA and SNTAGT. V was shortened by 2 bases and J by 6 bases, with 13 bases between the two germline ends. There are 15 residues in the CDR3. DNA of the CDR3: TGTGCCAGCAGTGACAGGATAGGGGAGTCCGGGGAGCTGTTTTTT. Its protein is CASSDRIGESGELFF.

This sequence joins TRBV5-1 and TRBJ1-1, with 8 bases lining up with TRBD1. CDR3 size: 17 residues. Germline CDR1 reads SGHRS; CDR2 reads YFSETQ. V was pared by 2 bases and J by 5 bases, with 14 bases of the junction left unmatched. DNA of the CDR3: TGCGCCAGCAGCTTCTGGAAGGGCAGGGGGCTGGGAACTGAAGCTTTCTTT. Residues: CASSFWKGRGLGTEAFF.

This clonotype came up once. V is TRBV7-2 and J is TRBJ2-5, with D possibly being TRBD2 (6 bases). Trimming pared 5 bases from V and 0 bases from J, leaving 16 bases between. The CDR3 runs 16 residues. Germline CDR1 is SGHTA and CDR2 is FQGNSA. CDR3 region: CASSAPGLLNQETQYF. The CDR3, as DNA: TGTGCCAGCAGCGCACCGGGACTCCTCAACCAAGAGACCCAGTACTTC.

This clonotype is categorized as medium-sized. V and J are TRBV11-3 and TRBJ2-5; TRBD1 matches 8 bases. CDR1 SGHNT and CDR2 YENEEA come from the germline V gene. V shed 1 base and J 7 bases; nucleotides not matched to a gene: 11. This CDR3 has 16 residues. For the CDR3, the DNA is TGTGCCAGCAGCTTAGGAACCCAGGGGGCCCCTGGGACCCAGTACTTC. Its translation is CASSLGTQGAPGTQYF.

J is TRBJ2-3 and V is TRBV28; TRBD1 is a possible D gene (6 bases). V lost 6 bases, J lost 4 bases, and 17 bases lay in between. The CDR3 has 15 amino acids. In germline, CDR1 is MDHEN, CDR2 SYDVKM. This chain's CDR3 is CASSPLGQSPDTQYF. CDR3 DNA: TGTGCCAGCAGCCCCCTTGGACAGAGCCCAGATACGCAGTATTTT.

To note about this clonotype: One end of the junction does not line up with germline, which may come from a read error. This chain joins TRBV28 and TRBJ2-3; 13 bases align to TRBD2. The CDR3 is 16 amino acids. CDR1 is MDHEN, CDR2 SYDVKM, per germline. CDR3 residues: CTSSWGTSGMTDTQYF. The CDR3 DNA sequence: TGTACCAGCAGTTGGGGGACTAGCGGGATGACAGATACGCAGTATTTT.

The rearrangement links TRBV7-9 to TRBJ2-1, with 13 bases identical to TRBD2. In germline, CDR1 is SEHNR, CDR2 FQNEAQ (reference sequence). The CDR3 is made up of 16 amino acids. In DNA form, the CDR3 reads TGTACCATCAGCCCCGGGACTAGCGGGATAAACAATGAGCAGTTCTTC. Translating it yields CTISPGTSGINNEQFF.

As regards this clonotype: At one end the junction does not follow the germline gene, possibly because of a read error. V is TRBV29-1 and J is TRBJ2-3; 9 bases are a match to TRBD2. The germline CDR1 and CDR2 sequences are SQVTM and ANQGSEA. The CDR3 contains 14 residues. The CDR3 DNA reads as TGCAGCGTTGTTGGCGGGAGGGGTGCAGATATGCAGTATTTC. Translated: CSVVGGRGADMQYF.

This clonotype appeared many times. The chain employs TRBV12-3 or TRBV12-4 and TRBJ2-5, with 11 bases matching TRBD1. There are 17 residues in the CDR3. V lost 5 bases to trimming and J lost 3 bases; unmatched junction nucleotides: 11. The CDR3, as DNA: TGTGCCAGCAGTCCCGGGACAGGGGGGAGGGAAAAAGAGACCCAGTACTTC. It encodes CASSPGTGGREKETQYF.

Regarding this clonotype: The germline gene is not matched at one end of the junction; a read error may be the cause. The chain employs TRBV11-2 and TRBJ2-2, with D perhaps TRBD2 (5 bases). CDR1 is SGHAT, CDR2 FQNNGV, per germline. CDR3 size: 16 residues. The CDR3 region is CASSLRPADNTGELPF. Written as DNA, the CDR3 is TGTGCCAGCAGCTTACGACCAGCGGATAACACCGGGGAGCTGCCTTTT.

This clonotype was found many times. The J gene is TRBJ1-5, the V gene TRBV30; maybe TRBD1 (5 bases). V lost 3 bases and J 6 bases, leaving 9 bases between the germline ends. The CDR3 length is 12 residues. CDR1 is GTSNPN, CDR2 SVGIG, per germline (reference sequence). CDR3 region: CAWSQGGQPQHF. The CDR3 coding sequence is TGTGCCTGGAGCCAGGGCGGTCAGCCCCAGCATTTT.

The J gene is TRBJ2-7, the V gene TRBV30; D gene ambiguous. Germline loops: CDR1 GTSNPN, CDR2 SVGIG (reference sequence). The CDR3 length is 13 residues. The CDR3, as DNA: TGTGCTCGGAGTGTATGGCCCACGGGCGAGCAGTACTTC. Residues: CARSVWPTGEQYF.

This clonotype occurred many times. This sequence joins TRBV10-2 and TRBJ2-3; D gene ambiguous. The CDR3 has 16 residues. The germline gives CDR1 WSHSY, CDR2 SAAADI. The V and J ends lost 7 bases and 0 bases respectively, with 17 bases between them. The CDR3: CASTHRLLPSTDTQYF. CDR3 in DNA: TGCGCCAGCACCCATCGACTGTTACCTAGCACAGATACGCAGTATTTT.

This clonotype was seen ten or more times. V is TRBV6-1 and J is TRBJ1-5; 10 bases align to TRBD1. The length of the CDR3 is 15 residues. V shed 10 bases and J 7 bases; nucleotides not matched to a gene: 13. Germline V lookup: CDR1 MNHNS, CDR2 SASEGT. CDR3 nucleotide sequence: TGTGCCACCCTGGGGACAGGGGTGCGGGGCCAGCCCCAGCATTTT. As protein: CATLGTGVRGQPQHF.

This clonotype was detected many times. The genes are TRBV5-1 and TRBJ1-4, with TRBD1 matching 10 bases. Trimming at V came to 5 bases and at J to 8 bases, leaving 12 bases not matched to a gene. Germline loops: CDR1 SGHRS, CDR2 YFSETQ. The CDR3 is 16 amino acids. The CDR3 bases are TGCGCCAGCAGGACACAATACGGGACAGGGGAGGAAAAACTGTTTTTT. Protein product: CASRTQYGTGEEKLFF. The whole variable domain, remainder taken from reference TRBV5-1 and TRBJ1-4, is KAGVTQTPRYLIKTRGQQVTLSCSPISGHRSVSWYQQTPGQGLQFLFEYFSETQRNKGNFPGRFSGRQFSNSRSEMNVSTLELGDSALYLCASRTQYGTGEEKLFFGSGTQLSVL.